This entry lists 5 T cell receptor beta chains sequenced from one sample in a study of T-cell reconstitution after alpha-beta-depleted transplantation in children. Construction of the TCRbeta library involved unique molecular identifiers. TCRdb recomputed calls from the PCR reads with MiXCR, one row per CDR3 protein. The table records about 420,000 distinct CDR3 sequences, around 15% of them present only once. The input for sequencing was PBMCs, mostly from graft donor cells, taken 360 days after TCRalphabeta/CD19-depleted stem cell transplant. The receptors shown here come from a boy younger than two who had a stem cell transplant for Wiskott-Aldrich syndrome, so the T cells may come from the graft donor.

This clonotype was seen a handful of times. The CDR3: CASSWAGPSEQYF. The CDR3 DNA reads as TGTGCCAGCAGCTGGGCGGGACCGAGCGAGCAGTACTTC. This rearrangement joins TRBV7-2 to TRBJ2-7; D perhaps matches TRBD2 (6 bases). CDR3 size: 13 residues. The germline V gene has CDR1 SGHTA and CDR2 FQGNSA. Between the trimmed V and J ends, which lost 4 bases and 6 bases, there was a span of 13 bases.

This clonotype came up a few times. The J gene is TRBJ1-1, the V gene TRBV20-1; D is possibly TRBD1 (5 bases). Trimming took off 4 bases at V and 1 base at J, with 10 bases between the two ends. The CDR3 contains 13 residues. The germline V gene encodes CDR1 DFQATT and CDR2 SNEGSKA (reference sequence). CDR3 sequence: CSAKRGANTEAFF. The CDR3 nucleotides are TGCAGTGCTAAGAGGGGCGCGAACACTGAAGCTTTCTTT.

This clonotype appeared a few times. The chain is built from TRBV5-1 and TRBJ2-5; no reliable D call. Deletions cut 3 bases from V and 5 bases from J, with 11 bases between. Germline-derived CDR1 and CDR2 are SGHRS and YFSETQ. The CDR3 runs 13 residues. CDR3 sequence reads: CASSWWGTETQYF. Here the CDR3 DNA reads TGCGCCAGCAGCTGGTGGGGTACCGAGACCCAGTACTTC.

Written as DNA, the CDR3 is TGTGCCAGCAATTCGGCCGGGGCCAACGTCCTGACTTTC. Translating gives CASNSAGANVLTF. V usage is TRBV12-3 or TRBV12-4 and J usage is TRBJ2-6; D is unclear. CDR3 size: 13 residues. V lost 7 bases and J 4 bases, leaving 8 bases between the germline ends.

The chain joins TRBV11-2 to TRBJ2-1; 9 bases align to TRBD2. This CDR3 region has 12 residues. From germline, CDR1 is SGHAT and CDR2 FQNNGV. Trimming took 6 bases from V and 9 from J; bases not matched to a gene: 3. The CDR3 DNA follows: TGTGCCAGCAGGTTACTAGCGGGTGAGCAGTTCTTC. As protein: CASRLLAGEQFF.